This T cell receptor beta chain was retrieved from a study of T cells in narcolepsy. Study details: Donors had narcolepsy type 1 or type 2, or were healthy controls.

CDR3 length: 14 residues. Trimming took 5 bases from V and 5 from J, leaving 16 bases between them. Germline V gene lookup returns CDR1 MNHNY and CDR2 SVGAGI (reference sequence). Clones were sequenced by immunoSEQ multiplex PCR, and TCRdb holds only the in-frame ones, with some missing. The repertoire holds tens of thousands of clones, with about four fifths as singletons. The sample consisted of CD45RA- memory CD4+ T cells from PBMCs. The receptor comes from a human donor with narcolepsy. The V gene is TRBV6-6, the J gene TRBJ2-7; tentatively, D is TRBD1 (6 bases). DNA for the CDR3: TGTGCCAGCAGTGGGAACCTACAGGGTAACGAGCAGTACTTC. Its translation is CASSGNLQGNEQYF.